These 21 T cell receptor beta chains share one sample of origin, sequenced in a study of cytomegalovirus exposure and HLA in healthy donors. The PCR employed 60 Vbeta primers together with 13 Jbeta primers. Generated by immunoSEQ multiplex PCR, the TCRdb table keeps only in-frame clones and is missing some. The sample has about 190,000 clones; around 80% are singletons. The sequenced sample was PBMCs. These receptors originate from a man in his forties in good health and CMV-seropositive.

This sequence joins TRBV10-3 and TRBJ2-1, with unresolved D. Trimming removed 7 bases at V and 5 bases at J, with 12 bases between. There are 13 residues in the CDR3. CDR1 and CDR2 from the germline V gene are ENHRY and SYGVKD. The DNA of the CDR3 is TGTGCCATCAAATTGTCTGGAGACAATGAGCAGTTCTTC. Translated, it gives CAIKLSGDNEQFF.

DNA of the CDR3: TGTGCCAGCAGCTTAGATTTATGGGCAGACTACGAGCAGTACTTC. Protein: CASSLDLWADYEQYF. V usage is TRBV7-2 and J usage is TRBJ2-7; D is unresolved. With 1 base removed from V and 3 bases from J, the gap between germline ends came to 13 bases. Germline-derived CDR1 and CDR2 are SGHTA and FQGNSA. The length of the CDR3 is 15 residues.

This clone was seen more than once but under ten times. The chain has TRBV19 and TRBJ2-3; TRBD2 matches 7 bases. Trimming at V came to 5 bases and at J to 0 bases, leaving 8 bases not matched to a gene. The CDR3 loop spans 16 amino acids. In germline, CDR1 is LNHDA, CDR2 SQIVND (reference sequence). Here the CDR3 reads CASSPRLASSTDTQYF. CDR3 sequence (DNA): TGTGCCAGTAGTCCTCGACTAGCTTCTAGCACAGATACGCAGTATTTT.

This chain connects TRBV6-5 to TRBJ2-1; the match to TRBD2 covers 8 bases. V lost 7 bases to trimming and J lost 7 bases; unmatched junction nucleotides: 9. CDR1 and CDR2 from the germline V gene are MNHEY and SVGAGI. CDR3 length equals 14 residues. The CDR3, as DNA: TGTGCCAGCACCCGGGCGGGAGGCACGAATGAGCAGTTCTTC. This codes for CASTRAGGTNEQFF.

The CDR3 protein is CASSTSMWTDTQYF. In nucleotides, the CDR3 is TGTGCCAGTAGCACCAGTATGTGGACAGATACGCAGTATTTT. V gene TRBV19 combines with J gene TRBJ2-3; D not certain. This CDR3 is 14 amino acids long. Trimming shortened V by 6 bases and J by 3 bases, and 13 bases separated the two germline ends. Looked up from germline, CDR1 is LNHDA and CDR2 is SQIVND (reference sequence).

This clone has just a few counts. The chain employs TRBV7-2 and TRBJ1-5, with D hard to call. Germline V lookup: CDR1 SGHTA, CDR2 FQGNSA. The CDR3 is 14 amino acids. V was clipped by 5 bases and J by 1 base, with 9 bases between them. The CDR3 coding sequence is TGTGCCAGCAGCCTACAGCCGAGCAATCAGCCCCAGCATTTT. Residues: CASSLQPSNQPQHF.

The rearrangement joins TRBV7-9 to TRBJ1-3; no clear D. The V and J ends lost 5 bases and 8 bases respectively, with 13 bases between them. CDR1 and CDR2 from the germline V gene are SEHNR and FQNEAQ (reference sequence). CDR3 length equals 13 residues. Here the CDR3 DNA reads TGTGCCAGCAGCCCGGGTTTCAGAGACACCATATATTTT. Translating gives CASSPGFRDTIYF.

The chain combines TRBV28 with TRBJ2-6; D remains unclear. CDR3 length equals 16 residues. Trimming left V 1 base short and J 4 bases short, with 11 bases between. Looked up from germline, CDR1 is MDHEN and CDR2 is SYDVKM. Here the CDR3 DNA reads TGTGCCAGCAGTTTATTTGGAGAGGTAGGGGCCAACGTCCTGACTTTC. Translation gives CASSLFGEVGANVLTF.

This clone has just one count. The V gene is TRBV10-3, the J gene TRBJ2-3, with 14 bases identical to TRBD2. CDR1 and CDR2 from the germline V gene are ENHRY and SYGVKD. The CDR3 has 17 amino acids. After removal of 0 bases from V and 6 bases from J, the junction contained 5 bases not matched to a gene. Written as DNA, the CDR3 is TGTGCCATCAGTGAGTCGACTAGCGGGAGGGCCGGGGATACGCAGTATTTT. It translates to CAISESTSGRAGDTQYF.

J is TRBJ2-2 and V is TRBV27, with 13 bases aligning to TRBD2. Looked up from germline, CDR1 is MNHEY and CDR2 is SMNVEV (reference sequence). CDR3 size: 19 residues. After removal of 1 base from V and 1 base from J, the junction contained 6 bases not matched to a gene. CDR3 bases: TGTGCCAGCAGTTTATTCGGACTAGCGGGAGCTGGGAACACCGGGGAGCTGTTTTTT. Its translation: CASSLFGLAGAGNTGELFF.

This clone is a singleton in its sample. V usage is TRBV19 and J usage is TRBJ2-1, with 7 nucleotides matching TRBD1. V dropped 6 bases and J dropped 6; count of bases not matched to a gene: 14. The CDR3 runs to 16 residues. Germline CDR1 reads LNHDA; CDR2 reads SQIVND (reference sequence). For the CDR3, the DNA is TGTGCCAGTAGACCCCCGGGACAGAGAATGGGCAATGAGCAGTTCTTC. Its translation: CASRPPGQRMGNEQFF.

The chain carries TRBV6-6 and TRBJ1-6, with 7 bases lining up with TRBD1. This CDR3 has 15 residues. In germline, CDR1 is MNHNY, CDR2 SVGAGI (reference sequence). After removal of 6 bases from V and 10 bases from J, the junction contained 12 bases not matched to a gene. Here the CDR3 DNA reads TGTGCCAGCAGGCCCCTGGACAGGCTGGAGTCACCCCTCCACTTT. It yields the protein CASRPLDRLESPLHF.

This clone appeared a few times. The chain couples TRBV18 to TRBJ2-7, with 7 bases aligning to TRBD1. The CDR3 has 14 residues. Germline V lookup: CDR1 KGHSH, CDR2 LQKENI. Trimming at V came to 6 bases and at J to 2 bases, leaving 7 bases not matched to a gene. CDR3 loop: CASSPGTVTYEQYF. The DNA of the CDR3 is TGTGCCAGCTCCCCAGGGACAGTAACCTACGAGCAGTACTTC.

The V call is TRBV5-1, the J call TRBJ2-7, with TRBD1 matching 9 bases. The length of the CDR3 is 15 residues. Looked up from germline, CDR1 is SGHRS and CDR2 is YFSETQ. Trimming took 6 bases from V and 10 from J; bases not matched to a gene: 17. The CDR3 nucleotides are TGCGCCAGCACCACGCTCGCTGAATACAGGGGGCGACAGTACTTC. Translation gives CASTTLAEYRGRQYF.

The chain is built from TRBV5-8 and TRBJ1-3, with D possibly matching TRBD1 (6 bases). Trimming took 4 bases from V and 4 from J, leaving 12 bases between them. Germline loops: CDR1 SGHTS, CDR2 YDEGEE. The CDR3 runs 14 residues. CDR3: CASSPGHSGNTIYF. The CDR3 bases are TGTGCCAGCAGCCCGGGACATTCAGGAAACACCATATATTTT.

V and J are TRBV5-1 and TRBJ2-5; perhaps TRBD1 as D (6 bases). V gave up 3 bases and J gave up 2 bases, with 11 bases separating them. The CDR3 extends over 14 amino acids. Germline CDR1 is SGHRS and CDR2 is YFSETQ. In nucleotides, the CDR3 is TGCGCCAGCAGCTGGGGGACAATACAAGAGACCCAGTACTTC. This gives the protein CASSWGTIQETQYF.

This sequence joins TRBV7-8 and TRBJ2-1; TRBD2 matches 13 bases. The CDR3 is 18 amino acids. Losses at the gene ends were 5 bases for V and 3 bases for J; bases not matched to a gene: 10. Germline V gives CDR1 SGHVS, CDR2 FQNEAQ. CDR3 residues: CASSPVTSGRLHYNEQFF. For the CDR3, the DNA is TGTGCCAGCAGCCCCGTGACTAGCGGGAGGCTGCACTACAATGAGCAGTTCTTC.

This clone was seen more than once but under ten times. The V call is TRBV7-2, the J call TRBJ2-2, with D perhaps TRBD2 (6 bases). Trimming left V 4 bases short and J 4 bases short, with 13 bases between. Germline values: CDR1 SGHTA, CDR2 FQGNSA. This CDR3 contains 15 residues. The CDR3 loop is CASSYSSAFTGELFF. The CDR3 nucleotides are TGTGCCAGCAGCTACTCTAGCGCCTTCACCGGGGAGCTGTTTTTT. Full variable domain (missing parts from reference TRBV7-2 and TRBJ2-2): GAGVSQSPSNKVTEKGKDVELRCDPISGHTALYWYRQSLGQGLEFLIYFQGNSAPDKSGLPSDRFSAERTGGSVSTLTIQRTQQEDSAVYLCASSYSSAFTGELFFGEGSRLTVL.

The V call is TRBV21-1, the J call TRBJ1-3. TRBV21-1 is given as a pseudogene. The CDR3 has 16 residues. CDR3 sequence reads: CASSARTGNSGNTIYF. The CDR3 coding sequence is TGTGCCAGCAGCGCTAGGACGGGGAACTCTGGAAACACCATATATTTT.

The chain recombines TRBV6-6 with TRBJ1-1, with D maybe TRBD1 (5 bases). Trimming shortened V by 10 bases and J by 6 bases, and 15 bases separated the two germline ends. This CDR3 comprises 12 residues. The germline V gene encodes CDR1 MNHNY and CDR2 SVGAGI (reference sequence). The CDR3 DNA reads as TGTGCCACCCTAGACAGCATCTCTGAAGCTTTCTTT. Protein: CATLDSISEAFF.

The J gene is TRBJ2-7, the V gene TRBV5-1, with D tentatively TRBD2 (5 bases). Germline V gene sequence: CDR1 SGHRS, CDR2 YFSETQ. V lost 3 bases, J lost 2 bases, and 12 bases lay in between. The CDR3 covers 14 residues. CDR3 DNA sequence: TGCGCCAGCAGCTCGGCTGGCGGGCCCTACGAGCAGTACTTC. Residues: CASSSAGGPYEQYF.